The subject of this entry is one TCR beta chain. The target antigen is unknown. Assay used: immunoSEQ multiplex PCR; TCRdb lists only in-frame clones, some missing. Of approximately 88,000 clones listed, about 88% are singletons. This CDR3 has 16 residues. V shed 4 bases, J shed 0 bases, and the junction held 2 bases outside the gene matches. CDR1 MNHEY and CDR2 SVGAGI come from the germline V gene. The data originate from a study of T cell responses to AZD1222 COVID-19 vaccine. Whole-study results and caveats: Baseline seropositivity occurred in only a handful of AZD1222 recipients. Donors skewed white British and female; clonal diversity was possibly underestimated. The peak T cell response came first, and repertoires were sampled only after it.

Whether given at about 4 or about 12 weeks, second doses were pooled. The origin of this receptor is an adult who received the AZD1222 COVID-19 vaccine. J is TRBJ2-3 and V is TRBV6-5, with 12 bases fitting TRBD2. The sample here was peripheral blood, taken 28 days after the second AZD1222 dose. The DNA for the CDR3 is TGTGCCAGCAGTTGGACTAGCGGGGTTAGCACAGATACGCAGTATTTT. It encodes CASSWTSGVSTDTQYF.